Listed here are 2 T cell receptor beta chains from one sample, sequenced in a study of cytomegalovirus exposure and HLA in healthy donors (dated by TCRdb to 2017 to 2019). Libraries were prepared through the immunoSEQ multiplex PCR assay. A mixture of 60 forward primers for TCR Vbeta segments and 13 reverse primers for TCR Jbeta segments was used in the multiplex PCR. TCRdb retrieved this table from immuneACCESS and kept in-frame rearrangements only. Not all clones are present; in checked studies, unresolved V genes account for under half, and no reason is known for the remainder. The sample records around 91,000 clones, under 75% of which are singletons. The top ten clones comprise over 2% of the sample. Sequencing was performed on PBMCs. The receptors derive from a human donor in good health.

The chain links TRBV6-5 to TRBJ1-5; maybe TRBD1 (6 bases). Between the trimmed V and J ends, which lost 2 bases and 5 bases, there was a span of 7 bases. Per germline, CDR1 MNHEY and CDR2 SVGAGI. CDR3 length equals 13 residues. The DNA for the CDR3 is TGTGCCAGCAGTTACGAGGGGGATCAGCCCCAGCATTTT. Its translation is CASSYEGDQPQHF.

A few counts support this clone. V is TRBV7-2 and J is TRBJ2-5, with 7 bases fitting TRBD1. J lost 7 bases, V lost 3 bases, and 5 bases had no gene match. The CDR3 consists of 13 residues. CDR1 and CDR2 from the germline V gene are SGHTA and FQGNSA. The DNA of the CDR3 is TGTGCCAGCAGCTTGACAGGGTCCCCGACCCAGTACTTC. It yields the protein CASSLTGSPTQYF.